Here is one T cell receptor beta chain with its context. What it binds is unknown. This entry is derived from a study of shared clonotypes between healthy human individuals. Study-wide background: Each donor's CD8 memory used one plate, CD8 naive two, each CD4 subset three. General study results and limits: Sequencing depth was expected to influence donor clonotype sharing. The generation probabilities recorded for non-shared clonotypes fell below those of clonotypes shared by all four donors.

Only in-frame clones appear in the TCRdb table, and some are missing; sequencing was by immunoSEQ multiplex PCR. Among 1,400,000 or so clones listed, approximately 98.5% were seen once. The germline V gene encodes CDR1 MNHEY and CDR2 SMNVEV (reference sequence). CDR3 size: 13 residues. After removal of 9 bases from V and 1 base from J, the junction contained 3 bases not matched to a gene. The sequencing input was naive CD4+ T cells sorted from blood. Documented subset: CD45RA+ positively selected. This TCR was recovered from a man under 40 in good health. This sequence joins TRBV27 and TRBJ2-7; 10 bases are a match to TRBD1. The CDR3 loop reads CARPDRGSYEQYF. In DNA form, the CDR3 reads TGTGCCAGACCGGACAGGGGGTCCTACGAGCAGTACTTC.